Shown below are 25 T cell receptor beta chains from a single sample sequenced in a study of cytomegalovirus exposure and HLA in healthy donors. Primers: 60 Vbeta forward and 13 Jbeta reverse. The data were produced by immunoSEQ multiplex PCR, yet TCRdb's version contains in-frame clones alone and is incomplete. The sample lists 100,000 to 150,000 clones; around 68% were seen once. The material sequenced was PBMCs. Receptors were obtained from a man in his forties or fifties in good health and CMV-seropositive.

V usage is TRBV18 and J usage is TRBJ1-1, with D perhaps TRBD1 (5 bases). Germline CDR1 and CDR2: KGHSH and LQKENI. The CDR3 sequence is 15 residues long. V was shortened by 3 bases and J by 5 bases, with 16 bases between the two germline ends. This CDR3 is CASSPIPGISTEAFF. Here the CDR3 DNA reads TGTGCCAGCTCACCGATTCCAGGGATAAGTACTGAAGCTTTCTTT.

The CDR3 loop reads CASSNPGQGQNIQYF. CDR3 nucleotides: TGTGCCAGCAGTAACCCGGGACAGGGGCAGAACATTCAGTACTTC. The chain has TRBV6-6 and TRBJ2-4; the match to TRBD1 covers 10 bases. CDR1 is MNHNY and CDR2 is SVGAGI in the germline V gene (reference sequence). J lost 7 bases, V lost 5 bases, and 8 bases had no gene match. This CDR3 comprises 15 residues.

The genes are TRBV5-1 and TRBJ2-4, with TRBD1 matching 7 bases. The junction had 7 bases not matched to a gene; V was cut back by 4 bases and J by 3 bases. CDR3 size: 15 residues. From germline, CDR1 is SGHRS and CDR2 YFSETQ. CDR3 in DNA: TGCGCCAGCAGCCGACTACCAGGGGGCAAAAACATTCAGTACTTC. Translated, it gives CASSRLPGGKNIQYF.

The chain couples TRBV19 to TRBJ1-4, with D perhaps TRBD1 (6 bases). Germline V gives CDR1 LNHDA, CDR2 SQIVND (reference sequence). The germline V and J ends were trimmed by 6 bases and 7 bases, with 15 bases remaining between them. This CDR3 is built from 14 residues. The CDR3 protein is CASRSTGFGEKLFF. The CDR3 region has the DNA TGTGCCAGTAGGTCTACAGGGTTCGGTGAAAAACTGTTTTTT.

The V and J genes are TRBV18 and TRBJ1-5; D is undetermined. Trimming took 0 bases from V and 2 from J, leaving 11 bases between them. The CDR3 has 16 residues. From germline, CDR1 is KGHSH and CDR2 LQKENI. The DNA for the CDR3 is TGTGCCAGCTCACCACCTTTGAGGGATGGCAATCAGCCCCAGCATTTT. Its translation: CASSPPLRDGNQPQHF.

The chain combines TRBV6-5 with TRBJ1-1, with TRBD1 matching over 7 bases. Trimming took 6 bases from V and 2 from J; bases not matched to a gene: 9. Germline assignment: CDR1 MNHEY and CDR2 SVGAGI. The CDR3 is made up of 15 amino acids. CDR3 region: CASRIRRQGNTEAFF. In DNA form, the CDR3 reads TGTGCCAGCAGGATACGGAGACAGGGTAACACTGAAGCTTTCTTT.

The chain uses TRBV4-1 and TRBJ2-7; TRBD2 matches 10 bases. V lost 4 bases and J lost 6; bases outside the gene matches: 12. CDR1 is MGHRA and CDR2 is YSYEKL in the germline V gene. This CDR3 has 16 amino acids. The CDR3, as DNA: TGCGCCAGCAGCCCCGCCGAAGCTAGCGGGAGAGGCGAGCAGTACTTC. Protein product: CASSPAEASGRGEQYF.

This chain connects TRBV6-5 to TRBJ1-2; 7 bases are shared with TRBD1. The CDR3 length is 14 residues. Germline V lookup: CDR1 MNHEY, CDR2 SVGAGI. V shed 5 bases and J 6 bases; nucleotides not matched to a gene: 9. This CDR3 reads CASSHRGGGNGYTF. CDR3 nucleotide sequence: TGTGCCAGCAGTCACAGGGGAGGAGGAAATGGCTACACCTTC.

The chain recombines TRBV11-3 with TRBJ2-1, with D possibly TRBD2 on 5 matching bases. The CDR3 covers 17 residues. Germline lookup yields CDR1 SGHNT and CDR2 YENEEA. Trimming shortened V by 5 bases and J by 1 base, and 18 bases separated the two germline ends. CDR3 sequence reads: CASSPSTGYGSYNEQFF. CDR3 nucleotides: TGTGCCAGCAGCCCTAGCACGGGTTATGGGTCCTACAATGAGCAGTTCTTC.

CDR3 bases: TGTGCCAGTAGTATCCCCCAGGACAGGGCTCACAATGAGCAGTTCTTC. It specifies CASSIPQDRAHNEQFF. This chain links TRBV19 with TRBJ2-1, with 8 bases aligning to TRBD1. The V gene's germline CDR1 is LNHDA and CDR2 SQIVND (reference sequence). With 3 bases clipped from V and 5 bases from J, the junction kept 9 bases outside the gene matches. The CDR3 has 16 amino acids.

Remarks on this clone: At one end the junction does not follow the germline gene, possibly because of a read error. The J gene is TRBJ2-5, the V gene TRBV7-7; 10 nucleotides match TRBD2. Germline V lookup: CDR1 SSHAT, CDR2 FNYEAQ (reference sequence). The length of the CDR3 is 14 residues. The CDR3 loop reads CASSTSAGGETQYF. DNA for the CDR3: TGTGCTAGCAGCACCTCAGCGGGAGGGGAGACCCAGTACTTC. Full variable domain (remainder filled in from reference TRBV7-7 and TRBJ2-5): GAGVSQSPRYKVTKRGQDVTLRCDPISSHATLYWYQQALGQGPEFLTYFNYEAQPDKSGLPSDRFSAERPEGSISTLTIQRTEQRDSAMYRCASSTSAGGETQYFGPGTRLLVL.

This sequence joins TRBV6-5 and TRBJ1-1; no definite D call. The CDR3 runs 14 residues. V shed 6 bases and J shed 2 bases, with 13 bases lying between them. The germline CDR1 and CDR2 sequences are MNHEY and SVGAGI. The CDR3 is CASRPRESNTEAFF. The CDR3 DNA is TGTGCCAGCAGGCCCCGGGAAAGTAACACTGAAGCTTTCTTT.

This clone was counted only a few times. This chain links TRBV19 with TRBJ2-7, with D possibly matching TRBD2 (5 bases). The CDR3 is 13 amino acids. Trimming removed 10 bases from V and 3 bases from J, with 16 bases in between. CDR1 LNHDA and CDR2 SQIVND come from the germline V gene (reference sequence). CDR3 DNA: TGTGCCACTCTGGACGGGAACCTCTACGAGCAGTACTTC. Translating it yields CATLDGNLYEQYF.

The chain uses TRBV5-1 and TRBJ2-1; 9 positions match TRBD1. CDR3 length: 16 amino acids. Germline V gene sequence: CDR1 SGHRS, CDR2 YFSETQ. V was pared by 4 bases and J by 10 bases, with 15 bases of the junction left unmatched. This CDR3 is CASSDQHGTGSGEQFF. DNA of the CDR3: TGCGCCAGCAGCGATCAACACGGGACAGGGTCCGGCGAGCAGTTCTTC.

This clone was seen a few times. The chain couples TRBV10-1 to TRBJ2-2; no definite D call. The ends were cut back, 5 bases at V and 1 base at J, with 17 bases in the middle. CDR3 length: 17 amino acids. Germline V gives CDR1 WNHNN, CDR2 SYGVQD (reference sequence). The DNA of the CDR3 is TGCGCCAGCAGTCAGCTGACTCTCTCTAAGAACACCGGGGAGCTGTTTTTT. It encodes CASSQLTLSKNTGELFF.

This clone was seen a few times. The genes are TRBV7-8 and TRBJ1-4; 7 nucleotides line up with TRBD1. CDR1 and CDR2 (germline): SGHVS, FQNEAQ. With 2 bases clipped from V and 6 bases from J, the junction kept 3 bases outside the gene matches. The CDR3 contains 14 residues. Here the CDR3 reads CASSLFTGDEKLFF. For the CDR3, the DNA is TGTGCCAGCAGCTTATTCACAGGGGATGAAAAACTGTTTTTT.

The chain combines TRBV30 with TRBJ1-5; 7 nucleotides align to TRBD1. Germline trimming cut 2 bases from V and 4 bases from J; bases unmatched to any gene: 2. CDR1 is GTSNPN and CDR2 is SVGIG in the germline V gene (reference sequence). The CDR3 consists of 13 residues. DNA of the CDR3: TGTGCCTGGAGTCCCAGGGGGAATCAGCCCCAGCATTTT. This translates into CAWSPRGNQPQHF. The full variable domain, its missing parts supplied by reference TRBV30 and TRBJ1-5, is SQTIHQWPATLVQPVGSPLSLECTVEGTSNPNLYWYRQAAGRGLQLLFYSVGIGQISSEVPQNLSASRPQDRQFILSSKKLLLSDSGFYLCAWSPRGNQPQHFGDGTRLSIL.

The V call is TRBV7-8, the J call TRBJ1-3, with D hard to call. V gave up 1 base and J gave up 0 bases, with 7 bases separating them. Germline V lookup: CDR1 SGHVS, CDR2 FQNEAQ. This CDR3 spans 15 amino acids. The CDR3: CASSLDGSSGNTIYF. The CDR3 DNA follows: TGTGCCAGCAGCTTAGATGGCAGCTCTGGAAACACCATATATTTT.

The V gene is TRBV7-6, the J gene TRBJ2-7; the D is unclear. The CDR3 covers 14 residues. Trimming took off 1 base at V and 0 bases at J, with 7 bases between the two ends. Looked up from germline, CDR1 is SGHVS and CDR2 is FNYEAQ. The CDR3: CASSLGVSSYEQYF. The CDR3 bases are TGTGCCAGCAGCTTAGGTGTCAGCTCCTACGAGCAGTACTTC.

For the CDR3, the DNA is TGTGCCAGCAGCTTAAATCCCCTGCCGTGGAGCACTGAAGCTTTCTTT. It encodes CASSLNPLPWSTEAFF. The gene calls are TRBV11-2 and TRBJ1-1, with D unresolved. This CDR3 has 16 residues. V was shortened by 2 bases and J by 4 bases, with 17 bases between the two germline ends. Per germline, CDR1 SGHAT and CDR2 FQNNGV. The full variable domain, with the rest looked up from reference TRBV11-2 and TRBJ1-1, is EAGVAQSPRYKIIEKRQSVAFWCNPISGHATLYWYQQILGQGPKLLIQFQNNGVVDDSQLPKDRFSAERLKGVDSTLKIQPAKLEDSAVYLCASSLNPLPWSTEAFFGQGTRLTVV.

This chain connects TRBV5-5 to TRBJ2-3; D remains ambiguous. The CDR3 is 12 residues long. CDR1 is SGHKS and CDR2 is YYEKEE in the germline V gene (reference sequence). Trimming cost V 0 bases and J 6 bases, with 5 bases left between them. The CDR3 DNA sequence: TGTGCCAGCAGCTTGGACACCGATACGCAGTATTTT. Amino acids: CASSLDTDTQYF.

The V gene is TRBV27, the J gene TRBJ2-6; D is possibly TRBD1 (6 bases). V was shortened by 5 bases and J by 0 bases, with 14 bases between the two germline ends. Germline lookup yields CDR1 MNHEY and CDR2 SMNVEV (reference sequence). The CDR3 spans 17 residues. The chain's CDR3 is CASSTRTAPSGANVLTF. CDR3 bases: TGTGCCAGCAGTACCCGGACAGCTCCCTCTGGGGCCAACGTCCTGACTTTC.

This clone was seen more than once but under ten times. The chain joins TRBV4-1 to TRBJ1-5; 7 bases agree with TRBD1. V dropped 0 bases and J dropped 2; count of bases not matched to a gene: 19. The length of the CDR3 is 21 residues. Germline CDR1 MGHRA, CDR2 YSYEKL. CDR3 nucleotides: TGCGCCAGCAGCCAAGATCCCGGAATGACAGGGTATGGTAGGGGCAATCAGCCCCAGCATTTT. Its protein is CASSQDPGMTGYGRGNQPQHF.

In this sample, this clone turned up a few times. The CDR3 spells CASSPGTGGNEQFF. CDR3 sequence (DNA): TGTGCCAGCTCACCAGGGACAGGGGGCAATGAGCAGTTCTTC. V usage is TRBV18 and J usage is TRBJ2-1, with 11 bases fitting TRBD1. The germline gives CDR1 KGHSH, CDR2 LQKENI. The CDR3 spans 14 residues. Trimming took 2 bases from V and 6 from J; bases not matched to a gene: 0.

The chain has TRBV20-1 and TRBJ2-1; D possibly corresponds to TRBD1 (6 bases). Between the trimmed V and J ends, which lost 5 bases and 10 bases, there was a span of 9 bases. The CDR3 loop spans 10 amino acids. Germline V gives CDR1 DFQATT, CDR2 SNEGSKA (reference sequence). The CDR3 loop reads CSAVGTEQFF. The DNA of the CDR3 is TGCAGTGCTGTCGGGACAGAGCAGTTCTTC.